This entry lists 25 T cell receptor beta chains sequenced from one sample in a study of shared clonotypes between healthy human individuals. The method was immunoSEQ multiplex PCR; TCRdb's version includes in-frame clones alone and lacks a portion of them. Altogether fewer than 650,000 clones are present, around three quarters being singletons, with the ten largest covering around 13%. The sequenced sample consisted of PBMCs. The receptors come from a woman in her thirties or forties in good health. Some clones in this sample may be carry-over from other donors' samples.

The V gene is TRBV25-1, the J gene TRBJ1-1, with unresolved D. Trimming removed 3 bases from V and 0 bases from J, with 8 bases in between. CDR1 is MGHDK, CDR2 SYGVNS, per germline. The length of the CDR3 is 14 residues. The CDR3 DNA reads TGTGCCAGCAGTGATCTAAAACTGAACACTGAAGCTTTCTTT. This codes for CASSDLKLNTEAFF. Variable domain in full (rest from reference TRBV25-1 and TRBJ1-1): EADIYQTPRYLVIGTGKKITLECSQTMGHDKMYWYQQDPGMELHLIHYSYGVNSTEKGDLSSESTVSRIRTEHFPLTLESARPSHTSQYLCASSDLKLNTEAFFGQGTRLTVV.

The V gene is TRBV7-2, the J gene TRBJ2-1; TRBD2 matches at 11 bases. The germline V gene encodes CDR1 SGHTA and CDR2 FQGNSA. After removal of 4 bases from V and 8 bases from J, the junction contained 10 bases not matched to a gene. The CDR3 consists of 16 residues. The CDR3 nucleotides are TGTGCCAGCAGCTCCCGGGCTAGCGGGAGGTTTGATGAGCAGTTCTTC. Its translation is CASSSRASGRFDEQFF.

This clone appeared a single time. V gene TRBV18 combines with J gene TRBJ1-4; 9 nucleotides align to TRBD1. Per germline, CDR1 KGHSH and CDR2 LQKENI. Trimming at V came to 4 bases and at J to 7 bases, leaving 7 bases not matched to a gene. This CDR3 comprises 15 residues. The CDR3 region is CASSREQGAGEKLFF. The CDR3 DNA follows: TGTGCCAGCTCACGGGAACAGGGGGCTGGTGAAAAACTGTTTTTT.

The chain combines TRBV25-1 with TRBJ2-6, with D possibly TRBD1 on 5 matching bases. Per germline, CDR1 MGHDK and CDR2 SYGVNS. CDR3 length equals 18 residues. V was clipped by 5 bases and J by 5 bases, with 22 bases between them. The CDR3 is CASSHFKTGQSRANVLTF. CDR3 in DNA: TGTGCCAGCAGTCATTTCAAAACTGGACAAAGTCGGGCCAACGTCCTGACTTTC.

V and J are TRBV7-2 and TRBJ2-1; no reliable D call. The germline V and J ends were trimmed by 2 bases and 0 bases, with 8 bases remaining between them. The CDR3 extends over 15 amino acids. The V gene's germline CDR1 is SGHTA and CDR2 FQGNSA. CDR3: CASSLNYGSYNEQFF. CDR3 sequence (DNA): TGTGCCAGCAGCTTAAACTACGGCTCCTACAATGAGCAGTTCTTC.

The V call is TRBV2, the J call TRBJ2-7; 8 bases map to TRBD2. CDR1 SNHLY and CDR2 FYNNEI come from the germline V gene. This CDR3 is built from 14 residues. The V gene end was trimmed by 5 bases and the J gene end by 4 bases; junction bases not matched to a gene: 7. In DNA, the CDR3 is TGTGCCAGCAGTCCACTAGCGGACCCGTACGAGCAGTACTTC. Protein: CASSPLADPYEQYF.

This sequence joins TRBV28 and TRBJ2-3; 9 bases align to TRBD2. V gave up 4 bases and J gave up 4 bases; unmatched junction bases: 9. The CDR3 is 16 amino acids. The germline V gene has CDR1 MDHEN and CDR2 SYDVKM. This chain's CDR3 is CASSSSSGRLSDTQYF. The CDR3 DNA reads TGTGCCAGCAGTTCCAGTAGCGGGAGATTGTCAGATACGCAGTATTTT.

J is TRBJ2-1 and V is TRBV4-2, with 10 bases matching TRBD2. Per germline, CDR1 LGHNA and CDR2 YNFKEQ. V gave up 5 bases and J gave up 8 bases; unmatched junction bases: 9. CDR3 length equals 15 residues. CDR3 DNA sequence: TGTGCCAGCAGCGCACTAGCGGGGAAGGCGGATGAGCAGTTCTTC. Encoded protein: CASSALAGKADEQFF.

The J gene is TRBJ1-5, the V gene TRBV18, with 10 bases that match TRBD1. Per the germline V gene, CDR1 is KGHSH and CDR2 is LQKENI. The V gene end was trimmed by 5 bases and the J gene end by 6 bases; junction bases not matched to a gene: 4. The CDR3 runs to 14 residues. DNA of the CDR3: TGTGCCAGCTCAGGGACAGGGGAGCCTCAGCCCCAGCATTTT. It codes for CASSGTGEPQPQHF. The complete variable domain, with remaining parts taken from reference TRBV18 and TRBJ1-5, reads NAGVMQNPRHLVRRRGQEARLRCSPMKGHSHVYWYRQLPEEGLKFMVYLQKENIIDESGMPKERFSAEFPKEGPSILRIQQVVRGDSAAYFCASSGTGEPQPQHFGDGTRLSIL.

This clone was recorded once. DNA of the CDR3: TGTGCCAGCAGCCTACCTTGGCGGGACACTAATCAGCCCCAGCATTTT. It yields the protein CASSLPWRDTNQPQHF. The chain has TRBV28 and TRBJ1-5; maybe TRBD1 (6 bases). Deletions cut 6 bases from V and 4 bases from J, with 19 bases between. The germline V gene has CDR1 MDHEN and CDR2 SYDVKM. The CDR3 has 16 amino acids.

This clone appeared once. V is TRBV18 and J is TRBJ2-5; a possible D gene is TRBD1 (5 bases). Germline-derived CDR1 and CDR2 are KGHSH and LQKENI. The germline V and J ends were trimmed by 2 bases and 4 bases, with 11 bases remaining between them. The CDR3 length is 14 residues. CDR3 in DNA: TGTGCCAGCTCACCATGGGGCATCCGAGAGACCCAGTACTTC. It codes for CASSPWGIRETQYF.

This chain joins TRBV6-5 and TRBJ1-6, with a possible D match to TRBD1 (5 bases). The CDR3 runs 15 residues. V was cut by 5 bases and J by 14 bases, with 22 bases left in between. From germline, CDR1 is MNHEY and CDR2 SVGAGI. As DNA, the CDR3 is TGTGCCAGCAGTCGTCCGGCAGGACAAAGGCTGGCCCTCCACTTT. Translation gives CASSRPAGQRLALHF.

Many counts were recorded for this clone. This chain connects TRBV4-1 to TRBJ2-1; 12 nucleotides agree with TRBD2. Germline values: CDR1 MGHRA, CDR2 YSYEKL. V trimming: 4 bases; J trimming: 0 bases; junction bases outside the gene matches: 13. This CDR3 is 20 amino acids long. CDR3: CASSLGLAGSYIGSYNEQFF. CDR3 DNA: TGCGCCAGCAGCCTTGGACTAGCGGGGTCTTATATCGGCTCCTACAATGAGCAGTTCTTC.

This chain uses TRBV11-2 with TRBJ2-7, with unresolved D. The CDR3 is 16 amino acids. The V gene's germline CDR1 is SGHAT and CDR2 FQNNGV. Trimming cost V 2 bases and J 4 bases, with 18 bases left between them. DNA of the CDR3: TGTGCCAGCAGCTTAATTTCGGGCGGCCCTTTTTACGAGCAGTACTTC. Its translation: CASSLISGGPFYEQYF.

The rearrangement joins TRBV19 to TRBJ2-7; no clear D. CDR1 is LNHDA, CDR2 SQIVND, per germline (reference sequence). Trimming pared 7 bases from V and 4 bases from J, leaving 11 bases between. The CDR3 runs 12 residues. CDR3 nucleotides: TGTGCCAGTATGAAGGAAGGATACGAGCAGTACTTC. Residues: CASMKEGYEQYF.

This chain joins TRBV4-2 and TRBJ1-3; D uncertain. From germline, CDR1 is LGHNA and CDR2 YNFKEQ. The V gene lost 3 bases and the J gene lost 0 bases, with 9 bases spanning the gap. The CDR3 is made up of 15 amino acids. The CDR3 DNA reads TGTGCCAGCAGCCAGGTAGGAACCTCTGGAAACACCATATATTTT. It specifies CASSQVGTSGNTIYF.

This clone showed up just a few times. J is TRBJ1-2 and V is TRBV28; 7 bases agree with TRBD1. This CDR3 has 14 residues. The ends lost 5 bases at V and 3 bases at J; junction bases unmatched: 6. Germline V CDR1 and CDR2: MDHEN, SYDVKM. CDR3 sequence reads: CASSPGGQHYGYTF. The CDR3 DNA sequence: TGTGCCAGCAGTCCCGGGGGACAGCACTATGGCTACACCTTC.

The V call is TRBV5-1, the J call TRBJ2-3, with TRBD1 matching over 11 bases. Germline assignment: CDR1 SGHRS and CDR2 YFSETQ. V was pared by 0 bases and J by 6 bases, with 3 bases of the junction left unmatched. The CDR3 totals 15 residues. The CDR3 protein is CASSLAGTGGDTQYF. CDR3 coding DNA: TGCGCCAGCAGCTTGGCCGGGACAGGGGGTGATACGCAGTATTTT.

The chain has TRBV9 and TRBJ2-3, with TRBD2 matching 10 bases. The V gene's germline CDR1 is SGDLS and CDR2 YYNGEE. The CDR3 is made up of 14 amino acids. Unmatched junction bases numbered 4, after V lost 4 bases and J lost 5 bases. CDR3 residues: CASSLRTSGDTQYF. In DNA, the CDR3 is TGTGCCAGCAGCCTCCGGACTAGCGGAGATACGCAGTATTTT.

The gene calls are TRBV7-9 and TRBJ2-2, with 8 bases identical to TRBD1. CDR3 size: 15 residues. Germline V CDR1 and CDR2: SEHNR, FQNEAQ (reference sequence). The trim removed 5 bases at V and 12 bases at J, leaving 14 bases unmatched. CDR3 loop: CASSPADRALVKLFF. DNA for the CDR3: TGTGCCAGCAGCCCCGCGGACAGGGCGCTAGTCAAGCTGTTTTTT.

The chain recombines TRBV4-2 with TRBJ2-5; perhaps TRBD2 as D (6 bases). With the DNA end fitting TRBJ2-7 better, the J assignment may be wrong. In germline, CDR1 is LGHNA, CDR2 YNFKEQ. This CDR3 comprises 16 residues. The CDR3 nucleotides are TGTGCCAGCAGCCAAGATATCGGGAGTGGGGCCTACGAGCAGTACTTC. The encoded protein is CASSQDIGSGAYEQYF.

To note about this clone: A read error likely explains this, since a far larger clone differs by one base. The J gene is TRBJ1-5, the V gene TRBV30, with D possibly TRBD1 on 5 matching bases. Germline loops: CDR1 GTSNPN, CDR2 SVGIG (reference sequence). The CDR3 runs 15 residues. CDR3 loop: CAWSLTGPSNKPQHF. Here the CDR3 DNA reads TGTGCCTGGAGTCTGACGGGGCCTAGCAATAAGCCCCAGCATTTT.

This clone was recorded only once. The V gene is TRBV28, the J gene TRBJ2-7; TRBD1 agrees at 9 bases. The CDR3 is 14 amino acids. Trimming removed 8 bases from V and 4 bases from J; junction bases left unmatched: 9. CDR1 is MDHEN, CDR2 SYDVKM, per germline. For the CDR3, the DNA is TGTGCCAGCCGCGCACAGGGGGCAAAGTACGAGCAGTACTTC. It yields the protein CASRAQGAKYEQYF. The variable domain in full, with the rest retrieved from reference TRBV28 and TRBJ2-7, is DVKVTQSSRYLVKRTGEKVFLECVQDMDHENMFWYRQDPGLGLRLIYFSYDVKMKEKGDIPEGYSVSREKKERFSLILESASTNQTSMYLCASRAQGAKYEQYFGPGTRLTVT.

V usage is TRBV4-1 and J usage is TRBJ2-1; 8 bases are a match to TRBD1. The CDR3 covers 20 residues. The ends lost 2 bases at V and 4 bases at J; junction bases unmatched: 19. Germline loops: CDR1 MGHRA, CDR2 YSYEKL. The CDR3 is CASSQPLGMHVGTGYNEQFF. The CDR3, as DNA: TGCGCCAGCAGCCAACCTCTTGGCATGCACGTGGGGACAGGTTACAATGAGCAGTTCTTC.

The genes are TRBV5-8 and TRBJ2-6; D ambiguous. The V gene lost 10 bases and the J gene lost 5 bases, with 13 bases spanning the gap. The CDR3 totals 13 residues. Germline V gene lookup returns CDR1 SGHTS and CDR2 YDEGEE. The CDR3 region is CASTQSRANVLTF. CDR3 coding DNA: TGTGCCTCCACACAAAGTCGGGCCAACGTCCTGACTTTC.